These T cell receptor beta chains were read from a single sample in a study of spatial heterogeneity in lung cancer. Each CDR3 protein gets one entry after TCRdb re-called the 5' RACE reads with MiXCR. The table includes 100,000 to 110,000 distinct CDR3 sequences, about 4.4% detected once. Sequences were derived from lung tumor tissue, sampled at surgery. The source of these receptors is a male donor with early-stage non-small cell lung cancer. The CDR3 runs from the conserved cysteine through the conserved F or W. A D gene is named only where the DNA matches it firmly. Clone sizes are given selectively: once, few, many, or a class where the clone is expanded.

d_call	clone_size	j_call	v_call	cdr3_nt	cdr3_aa
.	.	TRBJ1-5	TRBV18	TGTGCCAGCTCACTCTCGCGGCAGGACCAGCCCCAGCATTTT	CASSLSRQDQPQHF
.	many	TRBJ2-7	TRBV7-7	TGTGCTAGCAGCTTATTTTTCGGTGGTTATGAGCAGTACTTC	CASSLFFGGYEQYF
.	many	TRBJ1-1	TRBV6-5	TGTGCCAGCAGCAAAGGACGTTTTAGCGGGGACACTGAAGCTTTCTTT	CASSKGRFSGDTEAFF
.	many	TRBJ2-3	TRBV28	TGTGCCAGCAGTTTGGGGTTTTCGGAAGTGGATACGCAGTATTTT	CASSLGFSEVDTQYF
TRBD1	many	TRBJ2-5	TRBV7-2	TGTGCCAGCAGCGCGTATAACAGGGGCCCTCAAGAGACCCAGTACTTC	CASSAYNRGPQETQYF
.	many	TRBJ2-7	TRBV3-1	TGTGCCAGCAGCCAAGGGCGCTCCTACGAGCAGTACTTC	CASSQGRSYEQYF
TRBD1	many	TRBJ2-2	TRBV27	TGTGCCAGCAGTTCAGGGGACAGGCTCTTAAACACCGGGGAGCTGTTTTTT	CASSSGDRLLNTGELFF
TRBD1	many	TRBJ1-1	TRBV11-2	TGTGCCAGCAGCTCATACAGGGGTACTGAAGCTTTCTTT	CASSSYRGTEAFF
.	many	TRBJ2-3	TRBV6-5	TGTGCCAGCAGTTACTCGAGTAGCGGAGCCCTCACAGATACGCAGTATTTT	CASSYSSSGALTDTQYF
TRBD1	many	TRBJ1-6	TRBV12-3/TRBV12-4	TGTGCCAGCAGATGGGACAGAAAATATAATTCACCCCTCCACTTT	CASRWDRKYNSPLHF
.	many	TRBJ2-1	TRBV20-1	TGCAGTGCTAGAGTTGGGACGCTCCCGGACAATGAGCAGTTCTTC	CSARVGTLPDNEQFF
.	many	TRBJ2-3	TRBV11-2	TGTGCCAGCAGCTTCAGGGATTCCCACACAGATACGCAGTATTTT	CASSFRDSHTDTQYF
TRBD1	.	TRBJ1-4	TRBV11-2	TGTGCCAGCAGCTCGGCGAGGGGGCAGAAGACTAATGAAAAACTGTTTTTT	CASSSARGQKTNEKLFF
.	many	TRBJ2-3	TRBV25-1	TGTGCCAGCGGTGATACGCAGTATTTT	CASGDTQYF
TRBD2	many	TRBJ2-3	TRBV7-2	TGTGCCAGCAGCTACGGACTAGCGGTCTCAGATACGCAGTATTTT	CASSYGLAVSDTQYF
.	.	TRBJ2-2	TRBV29-1	TGCAGCGTTAAGGGGGCCGGGGAGCTGTTTTTT	CSVKGAGELFF
.	many	TRBJ2-3	TRBV3-1	TGTGCCAGCAGCCAAGAACCGAGGAGCACAGATACGCAGTATTTT	CASSQEPRSTDTQYF
.	many	TRBJ1-5	TRBV20-1	TGCAGTGCCCCAAAGGCTGGGAATCAGCCCCAGCATTTT	CSAPKAGNQPQHF
.	many	TRBJ1-1	TRBV7-2	TGTGCCAGCAACCCCACGGGTGACCCTGAAGCTTTCTTT	CASNPTGDPEAFF
.	many	TRBJ1-3	TRBV5-1	TGCGCCAGCAGCTTGGACCCGATTGGAAACACCATATATTTT	CASSLDPIGNTIYF
TRBD2	many	TRBJ2-5	TRBV4-1	TGCGCCAGCAGCCATCTTCTAGCGGGAGTCGCAACTGGGACCCAGTACTTC	CASSHLLAGVATGTQYF
TRBD2	.	TRBJ2-2	TRBV11-1	TGTGCCAGCAGCTTAGTAAGGGGACTAGCGGGTACCGGGGAGCTGTTTTTT	CASSLVRGLAGTGELFF
.	many	TRBJ1-1	TRBV5-1	TGCGCCAGCAGCGGGGGTTCAGGGACGAACACTGAAGCTTTCTTT	CASSGGSGTNTEAFF
.	many	TRBJ2-1	TRBV20-1	TGCAGTGCTAGAGATCGACAGGATTACAATGAGCAGTTCTTC	CSARDRQDYNEQFF
.	many	TRBJ2-1	TRBV7-9	TGTGCCAGCAGCTTAGGGCGGTTTTCCGGGCCACTAGGGAATGAGCAGTTCTTC	CASSLGRFSGPLGNEQFF
.	many	TRBJ2-2	TRBV7-9	TGTGCCAGCAGCCCCGACAGGTTTGGGACCGGGGAGCTGTTTTTT	CASSPDRFGTGELFF
.	many	TRBJ1-1	TRBV6-1	TGTGCCAGCAGTGACAACGGTTACTATGAAGCTTTCTTT	CASSDNGYYEAFF
.	many	TRBJ2-2	TRBV7-9	TGTGCCAGCAGGAGCAATCGGGGAACCGGGGAGCTGTTTTTT	CASRSNRGTGELFF
.	many	TRBJ1-1	TRBV28	TGTGCCAGCAGCCCCCCTGGGCGGAACACTGAAGCTTTCTTT	CASSPPGRNTEAFF
TRBD1	many	TRBJ1-1	TRBV9	TGTGCCAGCAGCGCCGGACAGGGGCGGGGAACTGAAGCTTTCTTT	CASSAGQGRGTEAFF
TRBD1	many	TRBJ1-1	TRBV28	TGTGTCAGCAGTACAACAGGGGGCGCTTGGGGTATGAACACTGAAGCTTTCTTT	CVSSTTGGAWGMNTEAFF
.	few	TRBJ1-1	TRBV28	TGTGCCAGCAATACGCTCATGAACACTGAAGCTTTCTTT	CASNTLMNTEAFF
.	many	TRBJ2-3	TRBV6-5	TGTGCCAGCAGTCCCACCAGGTTGAGTACAGATACGCAGTATTTT	CASSPTRLSTDTQYF
TRBD1	many	TRBJ2-6	TRBV5-1	TGCGCCAGCAGCATGGGACAGGGAGGAGCTGGGGCCAACGTCCTGACTTTC	CASSMGQGGAGANVLTF
.	many	TRBJ2-5	TRBV20-1	TGCAGTGCGTTTTGGGCCACGGGGCAAGAGACCCAGTACTTC	CSAFWATGQETQYF
TRBD1	many	TRBJ1-1	TRBV3-1	TGTGCCAGCAGCCGGGACAGGGAAACTGAAGCTTTCTTT	CASSRDRETEAFF
TRBD1	many	TRBJ1-3	TRBV20-1	TGCAGTGCTAGGATGGGACAGAACTCTGGAAACACCATATATTTT	CSARMGQNSGNTIYF
.	many	TRBJ2-5	TRBV12-3/TRBV12-4	TGTGCCAGCAGTTTAGTAGGGTACCAAGAGACCCAGTACTTC	CASSLVGYQETQYF